Listed here is a single TCR beta chain. Its specificity is not known. The source of the sample is a study of cytotoxic CD8 clonotypes in ibrutinib-treated CLL. At the level of the study: The patient breakdown showed approximately ten relapsed/refractory and approximately 15 treatment-naive cases, with about 18 IGHV unmutated. Partial responses numbered roughly 25 and complete responses 2; after a median about six years, 14 stayed remitted and some twelve progressed. General study points: Clonality correlated strongly with circulating CD8+ T cells and exceeded age-matched healthy donors at baseline.

The CDR3 sequence is 16 residues long. Per germline, CDR1 LNHDA and CDR2 SQIVND (reference sequence). J lost 6 bases, V lost 6 bases, and 7 bases had no gene match. Sequencing was performed with immunoSEQ multiplex PCR; in TCRdb, only in-frame clones are kept and a portion is missing. The sample lists tens of thousands of clones, 65% to 75% occurring once. Extraction of approximately 2.2 micrograms of genomic DNA from cryopreserved PBMCs supplied material for TCR beta libraries. Sample: PBMCs, taken after 12 months of ibrutinib treatment. This rearrangement joins TRBV19 to TRBJ2-2; 13 bases line up with TRBD2. This receptor was taken from a human donor with chronic lymphocytic leukemia. CDR3 sequence (DNA): TGTGCCAGTAGGCTTAGGACTAGCGGGAGTTCCGGGGAGCTGTTTTTT. Its protein is CASRLRTSGSSGELFF.